This entry lists 15 T cell receptor beta chains sequenced from one sample in a study of vaccination and CD4 T cells after COVID-19. At the Johns Hopkins FTIC core, DNA taken from cultured CD4+ T cells was sequenced by way of the Oncomine TCR Beta short-read assay. TCRdb ran MiXCR on the PCR reads and lists one entry per CDR3 protein. This sample has more than 9,000 distinct CDR3 sequences, with 45% found just once. These receptors have no known antigen. Treatment of the sample: approximately 9-day PBMC culture with coronavirus spike peptide pools or control peptides (ViraFEST assay). Sample: CD4+ T cells from blood, cultured in vitro. The source of these receptors is a human donor who had recovered from COVID-19.

The V and J genes are TRBV15 and TRBJ2-5; possibly TRBD2 for D (6 bases). The CDR3 extends over 15 amino acids. Per germline, CDR1 LNHNV and CDR2 YYDKDF (reference sequence). The V end was cut by 3 bases, the J end by 3 bases, with 14 bases between. CDR3 in DNA: TGTGCCACCAGCAGGTCTTTGGGGGGTGAAGAGACCCAGTACTTC. It encodes CATSRSLGGEETQYF.

The chain is built from TRBV3-1 and TRBJ2-1, with D perhaps being TRBD1 or TRBD2 (5 bases each). This CDR3 is 16 amino acids long. Germline loops: CDR1 LGHDT, CDR2 YNNKEL (reference sequence). The ends were cut back, 0 bases at V and 0 bases at J, with 9 bases in the middle. The CDR3 sequence: CASSQDWGSSYNEQFF. In DNA, the CDR3 is TGTGCCAGCAGCCAAGATTGGGGGAGCTCCTACAATGAGCAGTTCTTC.

This clonotype was counted once. V and J are TRBV6-1 and TRBJ1-4; D gene unclear. V dropped 5 bases and J dropped 0 bases, with 7 bases sitting between them. This CDR3 comprises 14 residues. Germline CDR1 is MNHNS and CDR2 is SASEGT. CDR3: CASSRQATNEKLFF. The CDR3 bases are TGTGCCAGCAGTCGGCAAGCAACTAATGAAAAACTGTTTTTT.

V gene TRBV6-5 combines with J gene TRBJ2-5; D is possibly TRBD2 (6 bases). The CDR3 length is 15 residues. The V end lost 2 bases, the J end lost 4 bases, and 14 bases lay between the germline ends. Per the germline V gene, CDR1 is MNHEY and CDR2 is SVGAGI. The CDR3 protein is CASSYEPGRTETQYF. The CDR3 coding sequence is TGTGCCAGCAGTTACGAACCAGGGAGGACAGAGACCCAGTACTTC.

This clonotype was counted a single time. This sequence joins TRBV6-1 and TRBJ2-2; 11 nucleotides align to TRBD2. The CDR3 extends over 17 amino acids. The J segment lost 5 bases and the V segment lost 10 bases, leaving 15 bases of the junction unmatched. The V gene's germline CDR1 is MNHNS and CDR2 SASEGT. CDR3 nucleotide sequence: TGTGCCATCACACCGAGGTGGCTAGCGGGAGGTACCGGGGAGCTGTTTTTT. Its translation: CAITPRWLAGGTGELFF.

This clonotype was seen a handful of times. The CDR3 DNA sequence: TGTGCCATCACAGAGGGTCTGAACACTGAAGCTTTCTTT. It encodes CAITEGLNTEAFF. The V call is TRBV10-3, the J call TRBJ1-1, with D unclear. V dropped 7 bases and J dropped 0 bases, with 9 bases sitting between them. This CDR3 is 13 amino acids long. CDR1 is ENHRY, CDR2 SYGVKD, per germline.

This clonotype occurred a few times. The CDR3 region has the DNA TGTGCCAGCAGCTTAAAAGGCACTGAAGCTTTCTTT. Translation gives CASSLKGTEAFF. The chain uses TRBV7-9 and TRBJ1-1; D call uncertain. Trimming shortened V by 2 bases and J by 4 bases, and 5 bases separated the two germline ends. This CDR3 is built from 12 residues. CDR1 is SEHNR, CDR2 FQNEAQ, per germline (reference sequence).

This chain joins TRBV7-9 and TRBJ1-1; unclear D gene. The CDR3 has 12 amino acids. Trimming left V 5 bases short and J 2 bases short, with 6 bases between. The germline V gene has CDR1 SEHNR and CDR2 FQNEAQ (reference sequence). The CDR3: CASSAQNTEAFF. Written as DNA, the CDR3 is TGTGCCAGCAGCGCCCAAAACACTGAAGCTTTCTTT.

The chain combines TRBV20-1 with TRBJ1-2, with D perhaps matching TRBD1 (5 bases). The germline V and J ends were trimmed by 0 bases and 7 bases, with 18 bases remaining between them. This CDR3 contains 15 residues. Germline loops: CDR1 DFQATT, CDR2 SNEGSKA (reference sequence). In DNA, the CDR3 is TGCAGTGCTAGAGATGTGGGGGGAGTTTTTGGTGGCTACACCTTC. Protein product: CSARDVGGVFGGYTF.

This clonotype has a single count. The chain recombines TRBV20-1 with TRBJ2-5, with unresolved D. V lost 1 base and J lost 5, with 14 bases in between. Germline values: CDR1 DFQATT, CDR2 SNEGSKA (reference sequence). This CDR3 is 14 amino acids long. CDR3 loop: CSARVSEPGETQYF. The CDR3, as DNA: TGCAGTGCTAGAGTATCGGAGCCCGGTGAGACCCAGTACTTC.

The rearrangement uses TRBV5-4 and TRBJ1-2; weak D call: TRBD1 (6 bases). Germline CDR1 and CDR2: SGHNT and YYREEE (reference sequence). Between the trimmed V and J ends, which lost 3 bases and 0 bases, there was a span of 12 bases. The CDR3 is made up of 15 amino acids. CDR3 region: CASSSTTGSNYGYTF. In DNA, the CDR3 is TGTGCCAGCAGCTCGACCACAGGGTCTAACTATGGCTACACCTTC.

The chain recombines TRBV20-1 with TRBJ1-1; 7 positions match TRBD1. CDR3 length equals 14 residues. The junction had 6 bases not matched to a gene; V was cut back by 2 bases and J by 3 bases. Germline V lookup: CDR1 DFQATT, CDR2 SNEGSKA (reference sequence). This chain's CDR3 is CSARFPRGHTEAFF. Here the CDR3 DNA reads TGCAGTGCTAGATTCCCAAGGGGGCACACTGAAGCTTTCTTT.

The V and J genes are TRBV12-3 or TRBV12-4 and TRBJ1-2, with D maybe TRBD1 (6 bases). V was trimmed by 5 bases and J by 6 bases, leaving 10 bases between them. The CDR3 contains 12 residues. The DNA of the CDR3 is TGTGCCAGCAGTCTGGGACACAATGGCTACACCTTC. This codes for CASSLGHNGYTF.

This chain uses TRBV7-2 with TRBJ1-4; D ambiguous. Germline lookup yields CDR1 SGHTA and CDR2 FQGNSA. CDR3 length: 15 residues. V dropped 0 bases and J dropped 6 bases, with 11 bases sitting between them. The CDR3 is CASSLARREYEKLFF. Written as DNA, the CDR3 is TGTGCCAGCAGCTTAGCCCGAAGGGAATATGAAAAACTGTTTTTT. The complete variable domain, with remaining parts taken from reference TRBV7-2 and TRBJ1-4, reads GAGVSQSPSNKVTEKGKDVELRCDPISGHTALYWYRQSLGQGLEFLIYFQGNSAPDKSGLPSDRFSAERTGGSVSTLTIQRTQQEDSAVYLCASSLARREYEKLFFGSGTQLSVL.

This CDR3 reads CASSSTGRTTEAFF. DNA of the CDR3: TGTGCCAGTAGTTCAACAGGGAGAACCACTGAAGCTTTCTTT. J is TRBJ1-1 and V is TRBV19, with a possible D match to TRBD1 (6 bases). CDR1 is LNHDA and CDR2 is SQIVND in the germline V gene (reference sequence). CDR3 length equals 14 residues. V lost 5 bases, J lost 4 bases, and 14 bases lay in between.